This TCR beta chain is drawn from a study of cytomegalovirus exposure and HLA in healthy donors. Amplification used 60 Vbeta primers and 13 Jbeta primers. Some clones are missing from TCRdb's copy, which holds only in-frame ones; the method was immunoSEQ multiplex PCR. The sample lists some 200,000 clones; nearly 80% were seen once. The CDR3 extends over 16 amino acids. Germline V gene data show CDR1 as LNHDA and CDR2 as SQIVND (reference sequence). V dropped 2 bases and J dropped 4; count of bases not matched to a gene: 5. Sequencing used PBMCs. The sequence came from a man aged 18 to 35 in good health and CMV-seronegative. The rearrangement links TRBV19 to TRBJ2-3; 11 nucleotides agree with TRBD1. The CDR3 protein is CASSISPGQGADTQYF. Here the CDR3 DNA reads TGTGCCAGTAGTATATCACCGGGACAGGGGGCAGATACGCAGTATTTT.